Listed here are 25 T cell receptor beta chains from one sample, sequenced in a study of response to subunit inactivated influenza vaccine. TCRdb reprocessed the RT-PCR reads via MiXCR and lists one record per CDR3 protein. The sample holds over 450,000 distinct CDR3 sequences, 13% seen once. Sequenced here: PBMCs from blood, sampled around seven weeks after vaccination. These receptors originate from a man between 50 and 59 years old who received an inactivated influenza vaccine.

V gene TRBV27 combines with J gene TRBJ2-5; 9 bases line up with TRBD1. The trim removed 6 bases at V and 2 bases at J, leaving 13 bases unmatched. The CDR3 length is 17 residues. CDR1 and CDR2 (germline): MNHEY, SMNVEV (reference sequence). CDR3 DNA sequence: TGTGCCAGCAGCATCCGGGACAGGGTATCCGGGCAAGAGACCCAGTACTTC. Translated: CASSIRDRVSGQETQYF.

The genes are TRBV5-1 and TRBJ1-6; D remains unclear. V was trimmed by 0 bases and J by 7 bases, leaving 14 bases between them. The CDR3 contains 16 residues. CDR1 is SGHRS, CDR2 YFSETQ, per germline. The CDR3: CASSLVAGVQNSPLHF. In DNA form, the CDR3 reads TGCGCCAGCAGCTTGGTGGCCGGGGTTCAGAATTCACCCCTCCACTTT. The whole variable domain, remainder taken from reference TRBV5-1 and TRBJ1-6, is KAGVTQTPRYLIKTRGQQVTLSCSPISGHRSVSWYQQTPGQGLQFLFEYFSETQRNKGNFPGRFSGRQFSNSRSEMNVSTLELGDSALYLCASSLVAGVQNSPLHFGNGTRLTVT.

In its sample, this clonotype was seen a few times. The rearrangement joins TRBV29-1 to TRBJ1-1; TRBD1 might be the D (5 bases). Between the trimmed V and J ends, which lost 5 bases and 5 bases, there was a span of 18 bases. Germline CDR1 SQVTM, CDR2 ANQGSEA. The CDR3 is 14 residues long. CDR3 sequence reads: CSVLGGQGNTEAFF. In DNA form, the CDR3 reads TGCAGCGTTTTAGGCGGACAAGGGAATACTGAAGCTTTCTTT.

The rearrangement joins TRBV6-1 to TRBJ1-1, with 10 bases lining up with TRBD1. Germline CDR1 is MNHNS and CDR2 is SASEGT. The CDR3 covers 14 residues. The junction had 9 bases not matched to a gene; V was cut back by 10 bases and J by 4 bases. CDR3 sequence (DNA): TGTGCCATCACCCTCGGGACAGGGGTCACTGAAGCTTTCTTT. As protein: CAITLGTGVTEAFF.

The gene calls are TRBV28 and TRBJ2-7, with D possibly TRBD1 on 5 matching bases. Germline V gene sequence: CDR1 MDHEN, CDR2 SYDVKM. The V and J ends lost 2 bases and 3 bases respectively, with 11 bases between them. The CDR3 sequence is 14 residues long. Here the CDR3 DNA reads TGTGCCAGCAGTTTAGTCAGGGCTGTCTACGAGCAGTACTTC. Its protein product is CASSLVRAVYEQYF.

The chain has TRBV5-4 and TRBJ2-1, with 9 positions matching TRBD1. Germline V gene data show CDR1 as SGHNT and CDR2 as YYREEE (reference sequence). J was trimmed by 8 bases and V by 3 bases; bases with no gene match: 12. The CDR3 is 16 amino acids. The CDR3 coding sequence is TGTGCCAGCAGCTCGAACCGGGACAGGGACATCCATGAGCAGTTCTTC. Translating gives CASSSNRDRDIHEQFF.

This clonotype was counted a few times. The V gene is TRBV20-1, the J gene TRBJ2-7; D call uncertain. CDR1 and CDR2 (germline): DFQATT, SNEGSKA (reference sequence). CDR3 size: 12 residues. Trimming removed 0 bases from V and 4 bases from J, with 7 bases in between. The DNA for the CDR3 is TGCAGTGCTAGAGATCGTGTGTACGAGCAGTACTTC. Its translation is CSARDRVYEQYF.

This clonotype was seen a handful of times. The V gene is TRBV20-1, the J gene TRBJ2-6; 9 bases align to TRBD2. The germline CDR1 and CDR2 sequences are DFQATT and SNEGSKA (reference sequence). V lost 6 bases, J lost 0 bases, and 12 bases stayed unmatched. The CDR3 spans 18 residues. CDR3 protein: CSAARWTSVNSGANVLTF. CDR3 nucleotide sequence: TGCAGTGCCGCCCGATGGACTAGCGTAAACTCTGGGGCCAACGTCCTGACTTTC.

The gene calls are TRBV5-1 and TRBJ1-1; no reliable D call. The V and J ends lost 1 base and 3 bases respectively, with 7 bases between them. The length of the CDR3 is 13 residues. The germline CDR1 and CDR2 sequences are SGHRS and YFSETQ. The CDR3, as DNA: TGCGCCAGCAGCTTGCAGGTGGACACTGAAGCTTTCTTT. Translating gives CASSLQVDTEAFF.

There are many counts of this clonotype. This chain links TRBV4-3 with TRBJ1-1; D uncertain. Deletions cut 0 bases from V and 4 bases from J, with 9 bases between. In germline, CDR1 is LGHNA, CDR2 YSLEER. This CDR3 spans 14 amino acids. The CDR3 loop reads CASSQDSAGTEAFF. CDR3 nucleotide sequence: TGCGCCAGCAGCCAAGACTCGGCGGGCACTGAAGCTTTCTTT.

This chain uses TRBV18 with TRBJ2-4, with 7 bases matching TRBD1. CDR1 KGHSH and CDR2 LQKENI come from the germline V gene. The CDR3 consists of 14 residues. V dropped 3 bases and J dropped 4; count of bases not matched to a gene: 3. For the CDR3, the DNA is TGTGCCAGCTCACCTTCGACAGGGAAAAACATTCAGTACTTC. Its translation is CASSPSTGKNIQYF.

V usage is TRBV6-5 and J usage is TRBJ2-7, with D possibly being TRBD1 or TRBD2 (6 bases each). CDR1 and CDR2 (germline): MNHEY, SVGAGI. V was clipped by 4 bases and J by 6 bases, with 22 bases between them. The CDR3 has 16 residues. The DNA of the CDR3 is TGTGCCAGCAGTTTAGGGGGGTACTCGAACGGGGGCGAGCAGTACTTC. Amino acids: CASSLGGYSNGGEQYF.

This clonotype was seen a handful of times. V gene TRBV2 combines with J gene TRBJ2-7; 10 nucleotides match TRBD2. The ends lost 7 bases at V and 6 bases at J; junction bases unmatched: 6. This CDR3 comprises 13 residues. Germline values: CDR1 SNHLY, CDR2 FYNNEI. CDR3 in amino acids: CASKQREGAEQYF. CDR3 in DNA: TGTGCCAGCAAGCAGCGGGAGGGGGCCGAGCAGTACTTC.

The gene calls are TRBV20-1 and TRBJ1-4; D perhaps matches TRBD1 (5 bases). The CDR3 is made up of 14 amino acids. V was clipped by 6 bases and J by 8 bases, with 19 bases between them. Germline V gene lookup returns CDR1 DFQATT and CDR2 SNEGSKA (reference sequence). This CDR3 is CSAQTNNKGEKLFF. DNA of the CDR3: TGCAGTGCCCAGACGAATAACAAGGGGGAAAAACTGTTTTTT.

The chain joins TRBV18 to TRBJ1-5; 9 bases are shared with TRBD1. V lost 4 bases and J lost 5; bases outside the gene matches: 3. CDR1 is KGHSH, CDR2 LQKENI, per germline. The CDR3 length is 14 residues. The CDR3 coding sequence is TGTGCCAGCTCACTACAGGGGGCAGATCAGCCCCAGCATTTT. Protein product: CASSLQGADQPQHF.

There are a few counts of this clonotype. CDR3 in amino acids: CAISESANTQYF. The CDR3 coding sequence is TGTGCCATCAGTGAGTCGGCGAATACGCAGTATTTT. This rearrangement joins TRBV10-3 to TRBJ2-3, with D hard to call. This CDR3 spans 12 amino acids. Per the germline V gene, CDR1 is ENHRY and CDR2 is SYGVKD. Trimming pared 0 bases from V and 7 bases from J, leaving 5 bases between.

The chain recombines TRBV9 with TRBJ1-2; D unclear. CDR3 length: 13 residues. CDR1 and CDR2 from the germline V gene are SGDLS and YYNGEE. Trimming cost V 2 bases and J 5 bases, with 10 bases left between them. CDR3 in amino acids: CASSVSEGYGYTF. The CDR3 region has the DNA TGTGCCAGCAGCGTCAGTGAGGGTTATGGCTACACCTTC.

This clonotype was seen more than once but under ten times. The chain joins TRBV5-5 to TRBJ2-1, with D hard to call. The CDR3 totals 14 residues. The V gene's germline CDR1 is SGHKS and CDR2 YYEKEE (reference sequence). The V end was cut by 4 bases, the J end by 5 bases, with 13 bases between. The CDR3 reads CASSRFPVDNEQFF. The CDR3 DNA is TGTGCCAGCAGCCGGTTCCCCGTCGACAATGAGCAGTTCTTC.

This clonotype was detected only a few times. The gene calls are TRBV12-3 or TRBV12-4 and TRBJ2-5; 8 nucleotides align to TRBD1. The ends lost 6 bases at V and 2 bases at J; junction bases unmatched: 2. The CDR3 length is 13 residues. The CDR3: CASRRDRQETQYF. In nucleotides, the CDR3 is TGTGCCAGCAGGAGGGACAGGCAAGAGACCCAGTACTTC.

V and J are TRBV6-1 and TRBJ2-7; no firm D call. V was clipped by 8 bases and J by 5 bases, with 19 bases between them. Per the germline V gene, CDR1 is MNHNS and CDR2 is SASEGT. This CDR3 spans 14 amino acids. In DNA form, the CDR3 reads TGTGCCAGCCACGGGCTAGTTTTGACCCACGAGCAGTACTTC. This sequence encodes CASHGLVLTHEQYF.

This clonotype was picked up many times. The chain carries TRBV7-8 and TRBJ2-6, with no clear D. The germline gives CDR1 SGHVS, CDR2 FQNEAQ. This CDR3 has 17 amino acids. Deletions cut 4 bases from V and 1 base from J, with 14 bases between. The CDR3 DNA follows: TGTGCCAGCAGCTCCGTCGTTTTGGGGTCTGGGGCCAACGTCCTGACTTTC. It codes for CASSSVVLGSGANVLTF.

This clonotype was seen a handful of times. The CDR3 DNA follows: TGTGCCAGCAGCCTAGGGGGGAATACGCAGTATTTT. This codes for CASSLGGNTQYF. The V gene is TRBV7-9, the J gene TRBJ2-3; D may match TRBD1 or TRBD2 (6 bases each). V was shortened by 5 bases and J by 7 bases, with 10 bases between the two germline ends. Germline lookup yields CDR1 SEHNR and CDR2 FQNEAQ (reference sequence). The CDR3 loop spans 12 amino acids.

The chain carries TRBV12-3 or TRBV12-4 and TRBJ1-5; D unresolved. With 7 bases removed from V and 6 bases from J, the gap between germline ends came to 13 bases. This CDR3 is built from 13 residues. The CDR3 is CASTWAGGQPQHF. DNA for the CDR3: TGTGCCAGCACATGGGCGGGCGGTCAGCCCCAGCATTTT.

This clonotype was detected many times. This chain uses TRBV20-1 with TRBJ2-1; 8 nucleotides align to TRBD2. V lost 3 bases and J lost 3; bases outside the gene matches: 13. The CDR3 spans 17 residues. Looked up from germline, CDR1 is DFQATT and CDR2 is SNEGSKA (reference sequence). CDR3 in amino acids: CSASHLARGGHYNEQFF. CDR3 DNA sequence: TGCAGTGCTAGCCACCTCGCTCGGGGGGGACACTACAATGAGCAGTTCTTC.

This clonotype occurred a few times. For the CDR3, the DNA is TGTGCCAGCAGCGACGGCTACGGGGAGCTGTTTTTT. Translating gives CASSDGYGELFF. V and J are TRBV7-2 and TRBJ2-2; D unresolved. This CDR3 is built from 12 residues. From germline, CDR1 is SGHTA and CDR2 FQGNSA. Trimming pared 5 bases from V and 7 bases from J, leaving 8 bases between.